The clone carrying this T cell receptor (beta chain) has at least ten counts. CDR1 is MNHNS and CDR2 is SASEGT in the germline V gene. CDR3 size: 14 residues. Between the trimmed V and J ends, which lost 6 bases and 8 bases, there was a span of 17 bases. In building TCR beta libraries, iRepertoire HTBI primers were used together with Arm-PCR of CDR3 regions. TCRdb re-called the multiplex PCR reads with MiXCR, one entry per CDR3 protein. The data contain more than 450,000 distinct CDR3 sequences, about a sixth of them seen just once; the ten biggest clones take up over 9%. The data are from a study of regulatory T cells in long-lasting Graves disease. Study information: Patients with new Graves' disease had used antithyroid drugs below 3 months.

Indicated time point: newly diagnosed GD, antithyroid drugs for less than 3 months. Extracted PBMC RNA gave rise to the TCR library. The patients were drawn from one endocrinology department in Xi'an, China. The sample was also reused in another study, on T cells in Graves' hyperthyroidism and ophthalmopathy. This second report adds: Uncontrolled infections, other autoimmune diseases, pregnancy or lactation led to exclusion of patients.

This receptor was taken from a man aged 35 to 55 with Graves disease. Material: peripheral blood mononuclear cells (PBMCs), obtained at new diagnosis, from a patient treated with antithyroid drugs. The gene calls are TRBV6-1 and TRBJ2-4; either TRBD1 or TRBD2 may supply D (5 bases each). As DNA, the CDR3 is TGTGCCAGCAGATCTGCAGTCGAGGGGCACATTCAGTACTTC. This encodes CASRSAVEGHIQYF.